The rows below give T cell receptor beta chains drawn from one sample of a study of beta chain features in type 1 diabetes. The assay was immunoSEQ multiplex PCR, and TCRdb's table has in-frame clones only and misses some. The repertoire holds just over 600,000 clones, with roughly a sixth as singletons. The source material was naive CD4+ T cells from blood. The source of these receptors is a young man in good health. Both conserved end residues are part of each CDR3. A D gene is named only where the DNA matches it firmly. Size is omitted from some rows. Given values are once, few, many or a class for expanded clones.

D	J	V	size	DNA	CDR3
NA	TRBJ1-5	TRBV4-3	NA	TGCGCCAGCAGCCAATCGGGGAAGGATCAGCCCCAGCATTTT	CASSQSGKDQPQHF
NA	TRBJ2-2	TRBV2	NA	TGTGCCAGCAGTGATACCGGGGAGCTGTTTTTT	CASSDTGELFF
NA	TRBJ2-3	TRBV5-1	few	TGCGCCAGCAGCTTAAGTGAAGATACGCAGTATTTT	CASSLSEDTQYF
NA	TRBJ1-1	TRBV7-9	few	TGTGCCAGCAGCGATCCGCTGGGGACTGAAGCTTTCTTT	CASSDPLGTEAFF
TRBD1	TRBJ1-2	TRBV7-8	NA	TGTGCCAGCAGCTGGCCGGGACAGGCGTCCTATGGCTACACCTTC	CASSWPGQASYGYTF
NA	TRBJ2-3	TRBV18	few	TGTGCCAGCTCACGTGGCCGCAGCACAGATACGCAGTATTTT	CASSRGRSTDTQYF
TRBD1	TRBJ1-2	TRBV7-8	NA	TGTGCCAGCAGCGGACGGACAGGGATGTTTGCCTACACCTTC	CASSGRTGMFAYTF
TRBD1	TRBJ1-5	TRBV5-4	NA	TGTGCCAGCAGCTCGCCGGGACAGGGGGCTTTCGGCAATCAGCCCCAGCATTTT	CASSSPGQGAFGNQPQHF
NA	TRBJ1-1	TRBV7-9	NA	TGTGCCAGCACCCGAGACGGAACAGGATATACTGAAGCTTTCTTT	CASTRDGTGYTEAFF
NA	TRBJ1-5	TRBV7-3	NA	TGTGCCAGCAGCTCCGGGACATTGAGCAATCAGCCCCAGCATTTT	CASSSGTLSNQPQHF
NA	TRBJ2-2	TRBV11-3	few	TGTGCCAGCAGCTTAGTTCTCAAAAGTGAGCTGTTTTTT	CASSLVLKSELFF
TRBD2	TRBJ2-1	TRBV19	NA	TGTGCCAGTAGTATACGACTAGCGGGAGGCCCCTCCTACAATGAGCAGTTCTTC	CASSIRLAGGPSYNEQFF
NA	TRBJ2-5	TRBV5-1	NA	TGCGCCAGCAGGTTGGGGGCTAGCTGGGAGACCCAGTACTTC	CASRLGASWETQYF
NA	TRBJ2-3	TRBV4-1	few	TGCGCCAGCAGCCAAGATCCTCCATTACAGGGCCGGGGGGATACGCAGTATTTT	CASSQDPPLQGRGDTQYF
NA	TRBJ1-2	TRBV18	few	TGTGCCAGCTCACCACCGCTCATCCGGAGGTACACCTTC	CASSPPLIRRYTF
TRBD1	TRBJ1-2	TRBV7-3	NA	TGTGCCAGCAGCCCGGACAGGGCCTCTAACTATGGCTACACCTTC	CASSPDRASNYGYTF
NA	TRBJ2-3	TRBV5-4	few	TGTGCCAGCAGCTTGGGGTCCTGGACTAGCACAGATACGCAGTATTTT	CASSLGSWTSTDTQYF
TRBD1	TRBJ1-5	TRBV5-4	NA	TGTGCCAGCAGCCCCGGGACAGGGACTCAGCCCCAGCATTTT	CASSPGTGTQPQHF
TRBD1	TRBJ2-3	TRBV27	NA	TGTGCCAGCAGTTTACGGACAGGGGCTAGCACAGATACGCAGTATTTT	CASSLRTGASTDTQYF
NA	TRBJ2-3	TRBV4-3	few	TGCGCCAGCAGCTCCTCCCAGGTGCCGGGGACGCAGTATTTT	CASSSSQVPGTQYF
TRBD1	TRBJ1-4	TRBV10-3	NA	TGTGCCATCAGTGACCCGACAGGGTTCCGTGAAAAACTGTTTTTT	CAISDPTGFREKLFF
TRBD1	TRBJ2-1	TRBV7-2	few	TGTGCCAGCAGCCCCTTTCAGGACAGGGGGTTTGATGAGCAGTTCTTC	CASSPFQDRGFDEQFF
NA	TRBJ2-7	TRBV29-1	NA	TGCAGCGTCCGACAGTTTAAGGGGACCTACGAGCAGTACTTC	CSVRQFKGTYEQYF
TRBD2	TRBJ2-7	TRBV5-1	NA	TGCGCCAGCTGCCCAAGCGGGACCTACGAGCAGTACTTC	CASCPSGTYEQYF
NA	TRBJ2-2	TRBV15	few	TGTGCCACCAGCAGAGATCCCGGGAACACCGGGGAGCTGTTTTTT	CATSRDPGNTGELFF
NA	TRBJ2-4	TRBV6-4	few	TGTGCCAGCAGTGCGGGAGCGACAGGAATTCAGTACTTC	CASSAGATGIQYF
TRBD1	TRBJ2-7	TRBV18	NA	TGTGCCAGCTCACCGCCGGACAGGGTCTACGAGCAGTACTTC	CASSPPDRVYEQYF
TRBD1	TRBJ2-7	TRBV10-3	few	TGTGCCATCAGTACTACCGGGACAGAGAGGGGGGAGCAGTACTTC	CAISTTGTERGEQYF
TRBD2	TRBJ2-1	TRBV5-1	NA	TGCGCCAGCAGCCCGGGATGGCGGGAGGGCCTCGGTGAGCAGTTCTTC	CASSPGWREGLGEQFF
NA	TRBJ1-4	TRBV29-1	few	TGCAGCGTGGCCGGGGGGCGAGTTAATGAAAAACTGTTTTTT	CSVAGGRVNEKLFF
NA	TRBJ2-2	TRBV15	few	TGTGCCACCGACTGGGGGCTTAGCACCGGGGAGCTGTTTTTT	CATDWGLSTGELFF
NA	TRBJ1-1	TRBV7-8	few	TGTGCCAGCAGCCCCTTCAGGGGACGGAACACTGAAGCTTTCTTT	CASSPFRGRNTEAFF
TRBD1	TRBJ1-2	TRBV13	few	TGTGCCAGCAGCGGAACAGGGGCGGTTGGAAATGGCTACACCTTC	CASSGTGAVGNGYTF
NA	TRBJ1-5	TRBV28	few	TGTGCCAGCAGTTTAGGCGGGAATAGCAATCAGCCCCAGCATTTT	CASSLGGNSNQPQHF
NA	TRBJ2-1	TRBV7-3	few	TGTGCCAGCAGCCGGACTGGGACGAATGAGCAGTTCTTC	CASSRTGTNEQFF
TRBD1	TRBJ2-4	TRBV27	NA	TGTGCCAGCAGTGTCTACAGGGGTTCCCGTACCAAAAACATTCAGTACTTC	CASSVYRGSRTKNIQYF
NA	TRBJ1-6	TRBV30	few	TGTGCCTGGAGTCAGCCGAATTCACCCCTCCACTTT	CAWSQPNSPLHF
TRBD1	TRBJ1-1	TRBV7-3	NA	TGTGCCAGCAGCTTTGACAGGGGGACTGAAGCTTTCTTT	CASSFDRGTEAFF
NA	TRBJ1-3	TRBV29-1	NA	TGCAGCGTTGAAGCAGGGAGTCTCTGGAGCAACACCATATATTTT	CSVEAGSLWSNTIYF
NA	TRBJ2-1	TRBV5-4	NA	TGTGCCAGCAGCTTGGCCGGACAGATCCGGAATGAGCAGTTCTTC	CASSLAGQIRNEQFF
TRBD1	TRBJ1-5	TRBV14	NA	TGTGCCAGCAGTCAGCAGGGGGGCAATCAGCCCCAGCATTTT	CASSQQGGNQPQHF
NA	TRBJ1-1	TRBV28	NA	TGTGCCAGCAGAATGAACACTGAAGCTTTCTTT	CASRMNTEAFF